The 13 T cell receptor beta chains below all came from one sample that was sequenced in a study of PD-L1 blockade in urothelial cancer. Time point denoted: pretreatment peripheral blood. TCRdb keeps only in-frame clones here, not all; method: immunoSEQ multiplex PCR. The profile shows tens of thousands of clones, 75% to 85% of them singletons. The input for sequencing was PBMCs, taken around atezolizumab (anti-PD-L1) treatment. Receptors were obtained from a man between 65 and 85 years old with urothelial cancer.

This clone has only one observation. The CDR3 protein is CASSLEVADFGGYTF. CDR3 in DNA: TGTGCCAGCAGCTTGGAAGTGGCGGACTTCGGAGGCTACACCTTC. The genes are TRBV5-4 and TRBJ1-2, with D unclear. From germline, CDR1 is SGHNT and CDR2 YYREEE (reference sequence). CDR3 size: 15 residues. V was clipped by 0 bases and J by 8 bases, with 17 bases between them.

J is TRBJ1-3 and V is TRBV19, with 8 bases lining up with TRBD1. CDR3 length: 15 amino acids. V lost 5 bases and J lost 0; bases outside the gene matches: 3. Germline assignment: CDR1 LNHDA and CDR2 SQIVND (reference sequence). The CDR3 sequence: CASSRQGTSGNTIYF. CDR3 in DNA: TGTGCCAGTAGTCGACAGGGGACCTCTGGAAACACCATATATTTT. Full variable domain (missing parts from reference TRBV19 and TRBJ1-3): DGGITQSPKYLFRKEGQNVTLSCEQNLNHDAMYWYRQDPGQGLRLIYYSQIVNDFQKGDIAEGYSVSREKKESFPLTVTSAQKNPTAFYLCASSRQGTSGNTIYFGEGSWLTVV.

V gene TRBV29-1 combines with J gene TRBJ1-2, with D perhaps matching TRBD1 (5 bases). Germline CDR1 is SQVTM and CDR2 is ANQGSEA. The CDR3 runs 13 residues. Trimming left V 4 bases short and J 2 bases short, with 11 bases between. The CDR3 coding sequence is TGCAGCGTTGTCGCTCAGGGCAACTATGGCTACACCTTC. Amino acids: CSVVAQGNYGYTF.

The V call is TRBV10-3, the J call TRBJ1-2; 8 bases agree with TRBD1. There are 13 residues in the CDR3. The germline CDR1 and CDR2 sequences are ENHRY and SYGVKD. The CDR3 region has the DNA TGTGCGGCAGGGGACAGGATTCTCTATGGCTACACCTTC. This gives the protein CAAGDRILYGYTF.

This clone was seen a single time. The gene calls are TRBV5-4 and TRBJ1-4, with TRBD1 matching 9 bases. The germline V gene encodes CDR1 SGHNT and CDR2 YYREEE (reference sequence). Trimming at V came to 1 base and at J to 3 bases, leaving 4 bases not matched to a gene. The CDR3 is made up of 16 amino acids. The CDR3 spells CASSLYGTGPNEKLFF. CDR3 DNA sequence: TGTGCCAGCAGCTTGTATGGGACAGGGCCTAATGAAAAACTGTTTTTT. Supplemented by reference TRBV5-4 and TRBJ1-4, the full variable domain reads ETGVTQSPTHLIKTRGQQVTLRCSSQSGHNTVSWYQQALGQGPQFIFQYYREEENGRGNFPPRFSGLQFPNYSSELNVNALELDDSALYLCASSLYGTGPNEKLFFGSGTQLSVL.

V gene TRBV9 combines with J gene TRBJ2-1; TRBD1 matches 9 bases. Germline V gene sequence: CDR1 SGDLS, CDR2 YYNGEE. V shed 0 bases, J shed 5 bases, and the junction held 3 bases outside the gene matches. The CDR3 consists of 15 residues. CDR3 protein: CASSVEQGANNEQFF. Here the CDR3 DNA reads TGTGCCAGCAGCGTAGAACAGGGGGCGAACAATGAGCAGTTCTTC.

V usage is TRBV6-5 and J usage is TRBJ2-1; perhaps TRBD2 as D (6 bases). Trimming cost V 4 bases and J 9 bases, with 10 bases left between them. Germline-derived CDR1 and CDR2 are MNHEY and SVGAGI. The CDR3 contains 12 residues. CDR3 in amino acids: CASSFPGGEQFF. Written as DNA, the CDR3 is TGTGCCAGCAGTTTCCCCGGGGGTGAGCAGTTCTTC.

The V and J genes are TRBV4-2 and TRBJ2-6, with TRBD1 identical over 8 bases. There are 21 residues in the CDR3. CDR1 is LGHNA and CDR2 is YNFKEQ in the germline V gene. The V segment lost 0 bases and the J segment 2 bases; nucleotides outside the gene matches: 15. The CDR3 sequence is CASSQDKGLAGGVAGANVLTF. In nucleotides, the CDR3 is TGTGCCAGCAGCCAAGATAAGGGGCTGGCAGGGGGCGTTGCTGGGGCCAACGTCCTGACTTTC.

This clone has more than one count but fewer than ten. CDR3 in amino acids: CASSPQREAYEQYF. CDR3 coding DNA: TGTGCCAGCTCACCTCAGCGGGAGGCTTACGAGCAGTACTTC. The chain uses TRBV18 and TRBJ2-7, with 9 bases lining up with TRBD2. This CDR3 contains 14 residues. The V segment lost 3 bases and the J segment 4 bases; nucleotides outside the gene matches: 4. Germline V CDR1 and CDR2: KGHSH, LQKENI.

This chain uses TRBV19 with TRBJ2-7; D might be TRBD1 (6 bases). V lost 5 bases, J lost 0 bases, and 17 bases lay in between. Germline-derived CDR1 and CDR2 are LNHDA and SQIVND (reference sequence). This CDR3 contains 16 residues. The CDR3: CASSYRPADSSYEQYF. DNA of the CDR3: TGTGCCAGTAGTTACCGTCCCGCGGACAGCTCCTACGAGCAGTACTTC.

The chain has TRBV5-6 and TRBJ2-1; TRBD2 might be the D (5 bases). Trimming took 3 bases from V and 0 from J, leaving 10 bases between them. Germline assignment: CDR1 SGHDT and CDR2 YYEEEE. The length of the CDR3 is 15 residues. This chain's CDR3 is CASSSADHSYNEQFF. In DNA form, the CDR3 reads TGTGCCAGCAGCTCAGCGGACCACTCCTACAATGAGCAGTTCTTC.

The CDR3 spells CASSQPLGWASGGKSSYEQYF. CDR3 DNA sequence: TGCGCCAGCAGCCAACCACTAGGTTGGGCTAGCGGGGGAAAGAGCTCCTACGAGCAGTACTTC. The chain recombines TRBV4-1 with TRBJ2-7; 10 bases fit TRBD2. Looked up from germline, CDR1 is MGHRA and CDR2 is YSYEKL. V shed 2 bases, J shed 0 bases, and the junction held 19 bases outside the gene matches. CDR3 length equals 21 residues.

This clone occurred many times. DNA of the CDR3: TGTGCCAGCAGCTTATTTCTGAGCGATGAGCAGTTCTTC. It translates to CASSLFLSDEQFF. This chain uses TRBV7-7 with TRBJ2-1; D unresolved. The CDR3 covers 13 residues. V was pared by 2 bases and J by 8 bases, with 10 bases between. The germline gives CDR1 SSHAT, CDR2 FNYEAQ (reference sequence).